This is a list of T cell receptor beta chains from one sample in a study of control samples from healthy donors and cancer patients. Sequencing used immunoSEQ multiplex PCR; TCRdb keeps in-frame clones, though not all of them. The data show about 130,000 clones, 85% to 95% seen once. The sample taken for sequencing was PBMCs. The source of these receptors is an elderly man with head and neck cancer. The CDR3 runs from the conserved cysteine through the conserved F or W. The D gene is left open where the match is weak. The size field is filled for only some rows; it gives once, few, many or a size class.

CDR3 protein: CASAGWGQRTEAFF
CDR3 DNA: TGTGCCAGTGCCGGCTGGGGGCAAAGGACTGAAGCTTTCTTT
J gene: TRBJ1-1
V gene: TRBV19
D gene: -
clone size: once

CDR3 protein: CASFKNTEAFF
CDR3 DNA: TGTGCCAGTTTTAAGAACACTGAAGCTTTCTTT
J gene: TRBJ1-1
V gene: TRBV19
D gene: -
clone size: -

CDR3 protein: CASSFTGTGGTEAFF
CDR3 DNA: TGTGCCAGCAGCTTCACCGGGACAGGGGGCACTGAAGCTTTCTTT
J gene: TRBJ1-1
V gene: TRBV5-5
D gene: TRBD1
clone size: -

CDR3 protein: CASSRPGTLQFF
CDR3 DNA: TGTGCCAGCAGCCGACCCGGGACTCTGCAGTTCTTC
J gene: TRBJ2-1
V gene: TRBV25-1
D gene: -
clone size: -

CDR3 protein: CSGVWGTEAFF
CDR3 DNA: TGCAGCGGAGTGTGGGGGACTGAAGCTTTCTTT
J gene: TRBJ1-1
V gene: TRBV29-1
D gene: -
clone size: -

CDR3 protein: CASGLSLGTDTQYF
CDR3 DNA: TGTGCTAGTGGTTTATCCCTTGGCACAGATACGCAGTATTTT
J gene: TRBJ2-3
V gene: TRBV12-5
D gene: -
clone size: -

CDR3 protein: CASRKRLAGETQYF
CDR3 DNA: TGTGCCAGCCGGAAAAGACTAGCCGGTGAGACCCAGTACTTC
J gene: TRBJ2-5
V gene: TRBV6-5
D gene: TRBD2
clone size: -

CDR3 protein: CASSPIPLAGGGEQYF
CDR3 DNA: TGTGCCAGCAGCCCGATACCCCTAGCGGGGGGTGGGGAGCAGTACTTC
J gene: TRBJ2-7
V gene: TRBV5-4
D gene: TRBD2
clone size: -

CDR3 protein: CASSEGLGTEKLFF
CDR3 DNA: TGTGCCAGCAGTGAAGGTTTGGGAACCGAAAAACTGTTTTTT
J gene: TRBJ1-4
V gene: TRBV6-1
D gene: -
clone size: -

CDR3 protein: CASSGRGVTAEAFF
CDR3 DNA: TGTGCCAGCAGCGGAAGGGGGGTAACGGCTGAAGCTTTCTTT
J gene: TRBJ1-1
V gene: TRBV6-5
D gene: -
clone size: -

CDR3 protein: CASGFQRNQPQHF
CDR3 DNA: TGTGCCAGCGGGTTCCAGCGCAATCAGCCCCAGCATTTT
J gene: TRBJ1-5
V gene: TRBV27
D gene: -
clone size: -

CDR3 protein: CASSPRSRQGPLHF
CDR3 DNA: TGTGCCAGCAGCCCCCGATCGCGTCAAGGTCCCCTCCACTTT
J gene: TRBJ1-6
V gene: TRBV14
D gene: -
clone size: -

CDR3 protein: CASSYSDGPYGYTF
CDR3 DNA: TGTGCCAGCAGTTACAGTGACGGACCCTATGGCTACACCTTC
J gene: TRBJ1-2
V gene: TRBV6-5
D gene: -
clone size: -

CDR3 protein: CASRKVHSSTDTQYF
CDR3 DNA: TGTGCCAGCAGAAAGGTACATAGCAGCACAGATACGCAGTATTTT
J gene: TRBJ2-3
V gene: TRBV7-6
D gene: -
clone size: -

CDR3 protein: CASSLVGGHNEQFF
CDR3 DNA: TGTGCCAGCAGTTTAGTCGGGGGGCACAATGAGCAGTTCTTC
J gene: TRBJ2-1
V gene: TRBV27
D gene: -
clone size: -

CDR3 protein: CASSQGSTEAFF
CDR3 DNA: TGTGCCAGCAGTCAGGGGAGCACTGAAGCTTTCTTT
J gene: TRBJ1-1
V gene: TRBV27
D gene: -
clone size: -

CDR3 protein: CASSLPREAGYTF
CDR3 DNA: TGTGCCAGCAGCTTACCCCGGGAGGCGGGCTACACCTTC
J gene: TRBJ1-2
V gene: TRBV7-9
D gene: -
clone size: few

CDR3 protein: CASSEYGANEQFF
CDR3 DNA: TGTGCCAGCAGTGAATATGGAGCAAATGAGCAGTTCTTC
J gene: TRBJ2-1
V gene: TRBV25-1
D gene: -
clone size: -

CDR3 protein: CASSLARAETQYF
CDR3 DNA: TGTGCCAGCAGCCTCGCCCGGGCAGAGACCCAGTACTTC
J gene: TRBJ2-5
V gene: TRBV7-2
D gene: -
clone size: -

CDR3 protein: CASSLATGGSYEQYF
CDR3 DNA: TGTGCCAGCAGCTTGGCCACAGGGGGCAGCTACGAGCAGTACTTC
J gene: TRBJ2-7
V gene: TRBV5-4
D gene: TRBD1
clone size: -

CDR3 protein: CASSYWAGSYEQYF
CDR3 DNA: TGTGCCAGCAGTTACTGGGCGGGATCCTACGAGCAGTACTTC
J gene: TRBJ2-7
V gene: TRBV6-2/TRBV6-3
D gene: -
clone size: -

CDR3 protein: CAISPDTSSTDTQYF
CDR3 DNA: TGTGCCATCAGTCCCGACACCTCTAGCACAGATACGCAGTATTTT
J gene: TRBJ2-3
V gene: TRBV10-3
D gene: -
clone size: -

CDR3 protein: CASSLGGPSTGELFF
CDR3 DNA: TGTGCCAGCAGCTTAGGGGGGCCGAGCACCGGGGAGCTGTTTTTT
J gene: TRBJ2-2
V gene: TRBV13
D gene: -
clone size: -

CDR3 protein: CASSPPGLVSTDTQYF
CDR3 DNA: TGTGCCAGCAGCCCCCCGGGACTAGTTAGCACAGATACGCAGTATTTT
J gene: TRBJ2-3
V gene: TRBV7-9
D gene: TRBD2
clone size: -

CDR3 protein: CASRSPGQGLSGANVLTF
CDR3 DNA: TGTGCCAGCCGATCGCCGGGACAGGGGTTGTCGGGGGCCAACGTCCTGACTTTC
J gene: TRBJ2-6
V gene: TRBV28
D gene: TRBD1
clone size: -

CDR3 protein: CASSYSTGYQPQHF
CDR3 DNA: TGTGCCAGCAGTTACTCGACAGGGTATCAGCCCCAGCATTTT
J gene: TRBJ1-5
V gene: TRBV6-2/TRBV6-3
D gene: TRBD1
clone size: -

CDR3 protein: CASSPTADNSPLHF
CDR3 DNA: TGTGCCAGTAGTCCGACGGCTGATAATTCACCCCTCCACTTT
J gene: TRBJ1-6
V gene: TRBV19
D gene: -
clone size: -

CDR3 protein: CASSLIKETQYF
CDR3 DNA: TGTGCCAGCAGTCTGATAAAAGAGACCCAGTACTTC
J gene: TRBJ2-5
V gene: TRBV6-2/TRBV6-3
D gene: -
clone size: -

CDR3 protein: CASSLKGAGYEAFF
CDR3 DNA: TGTGCCAGCAGCTTGAAGGGGGCAGGATACGAAGCTTTCTTT
J gene: TRBJ1-1
V gene: TRBV5-8
D gene: TRBD1
clone size: -

CDR3 protein: CAVTGQGSNQPQHF
CDR3 DNA: TGTGCCGTCACGGGGCAGGGAAGCAATCAGCCCCAGCATTTT
J gene: TRBJ1-5
V gene: TRBV28
D gene: -
clone size: -

CDR3 protein: CASSYLGSGYTF
CDR3 DNA: TGTGCCAGCAGCTACCTTGGGAGCGGCTACACCTTC
J gene: TRBJ1-2
V gene: TRBV7-9
D gene: -
clone size: -

CDR3 protein: CASSPGDRTATNEKLFF
CDR3 DNA: TGTGCCAGCTCACCAGGGGACAGGACCGCAACTAATGAAAAACTGTTTTTT
J gene: TRBJ1-4
V gene: TRBV18
D gene: TRBD1
clone size: -

CDR3 protein: CAWSGPPPGNSPLHF
CDR3 DNA: TGTGCCTGGAGTGGACCGCCGCCTGGCAATTCACCCCTCCACTTT
J gene: TRBJ1-6
V gene: TRBV30
D gene: -
clone size: -

CDR3 protein: CASSLRSGGGTDTQYF
CDR3 DNA: TGTGCCAGCTCATTACGATCAGGGGGTGGCACAGATACGCAGTATTTT
J gene: TRBJ2-3
V gene: TRBV18
D gene: TRBD1
clone size: -

CDR3 protein: CASNEGFNQPQHF
CDR3 DNA: TGTGCCAGTAACGAGGGCTTCAATCAGCCCCAGCATTTT
J gene: TRBJ1-5
V gene: TRBV19
D gene: -
clone size: -

CDR3 protein: CATSIVRQYEQYF
CDR3 DNA: TGTGCCACCAGCATAGTCAGACAATACGAGCAGTACTTC
J gene: TRBJ2-7
V gene: TRBV15
D gene: -
clone size: -

CDR3 protein: CASSGQRNTEAFF
CDR3 DNA: TGTGCCAGCAGCGGACAGCGGAACACTGAAGCTTTCTTT
J gene: TRBJ1-1
V gene: TRBV14
D gene: -
clone size: -

CDR3 protein: CASSLDRSSGGNEQFF
CDR3 DNA: TGTGCCAGCAGCTTAGATCGGTCTAGCGGGGGTAATGAGCAGTTCTTC
J gene: TRBJ2-1
V gene: TRBV11-2
D gene: TRBD2
clone size: -

CDR3 protein: CAIRTTTGGRGGYTF
CDR3 DNA: TGTGCCATCAGGACGACAACAGGGGGAAGAGGTGGCTACACCTTC
J gene: TRBJ1-2
V gene: TRBV10-3
D gene: TRBD1
clone size: -

CDR3 protein: CASSLDWAGTGRSEQYF
CDR3 DNA: TGTGCCAGCAGCTTAGATTGGGCCGGGACAGGGAGGAGCGAGCAGTACTTC
J gene: TRBJ2-7
V gene: TRBV11-2
D gene: TRBD1
clone size: -

CDR3 protein: CSVDRQQETQYF
CDR3 DNA: TGCAGCGTTGACCGTCAACAAGAGACCCAGTACTTC
J gene: TRBJ2-5
V gene: TRBV29-1
D gene: -
clone size: -

CDR3 protein: CASSRSGSIEQFF
CDR3 DNA: TGCGCCAGCAGCCGAAGCGGGAGCATTGAGCAGTTCTTC
J gene: TRBJ2-1
V gene: TRBV4-3
D gene: TRBD2
clone size: -

CDR3 protein: CASRFFEGEYNEQFF
CDR3 DNA: TGTGCCAGCAGGTTTTTTGAGGGCGAATACAATGAGCAGTTCTTC
J gene: TRBJ2-1
V gene: TRBV6-6
D gene: -
clone size: -

CDR3 protein: CASSRTGGEDGYTF
CDR3 DNA: TGTGCCAGCAGTCGGACAGGGGGGGAGGATGGCTACACCTTC
J gene: TRBJ1-2
V gene: TRBV6-2/TRBV6-3
D gene: TRBD1
clone size: -

CDR3 protein: CAWSADRNQPQHF
CDR3 DNA: TGTGCCTGGAGCGCGGACAGGAATCAGCCCCAGCATTTT
J gene: TRBJ1-5
V gene: TRBV30
D gene: TRBD1
clone size: -

CDR3 protein: CASSQRGVAGLDTQYF
CDR3 DNA: TGCGCCAGCAGCCAAAGGGGGGTGGCGGGCCTAGATACGCAGTATTTT
J gene: TRBJ2-3
V gene: TRBV5-1
D gene: -
clone size: -

CDR3 protein: CAWSLMDTGELFF
CDR3 DNA: TGTGCCTGGAGTTTGATGGACACCGGGGAGCTGTTTTTT
J gene: TRBJ2-2
V gene: TRBV30
D gene: -
clone size: -

CDR3 protein: CASSLGQGAPNYGYTF
CDR3 DNA: TGCGCCAGCAGCTTGGGACAGGGGGCGCCTAACTATGGCTACACCTTC
J gene: TRBJ1-2
V gene: TRBV5-1
D gene: TRBD1
clone size: -

CDR3 protein: CASSFGNAIYF
CDR3 DNA: TGTGCCAGCAGCTTCGGAAACGCCATATATTTT
J gene: TRBJ1-3
V gene: TRBV5-8
D gene: -
clone size: -

CDR3 protein: CAISGGQGGPYDYTF
CDR3 DNA: TGTGCCATCAGTGGAGGACAGGGGGGACCCTATGACTACACCTTC
J gene: TRBJ1-2
V gene: TRBV10-3
D gene: TRBD1
clone size: once

CDR3 protein: CASSLGGTMNTEAFF
CDR3 DNA: TGTGCCAGCAGCTTGGGCGGGACGATGAACACTGAAGCTTTCTTT
J gene: TRBJ1-1
V gene: TRBV5-4
D gene: -
clone size: few

CDR3 protein: CASRVDGRVNTEAFF
CDR3 DNA: TGTGCCAGCAGGGTCGATGGGAGAGTGAACACTGAAGCTTTCTTT
J gene: TRBJ1-1
V gene: TRBV5-5
D gene: -
clone size: few

CDR3 protein: CASSLYLAGLGNEQYF
CDR3 DNA: TGTGCCAGCAGCTTGTACCTGGCAGGGCTCGGGAACGAGCAGTACTTC
J gene: TRBJ2-7
V gene: TRBV5-4
D gene: -
clone size: -

CDR3 protein: CATSGGRVTNNYGYTF
CDR3 DNA: TGTGCCACCAGCGGAGGACGTGTAACTAATAACTATGGCTACACCTTC
J gene: TRBJ1-2
V gene: TRBV15
D gene: -
clone size: -